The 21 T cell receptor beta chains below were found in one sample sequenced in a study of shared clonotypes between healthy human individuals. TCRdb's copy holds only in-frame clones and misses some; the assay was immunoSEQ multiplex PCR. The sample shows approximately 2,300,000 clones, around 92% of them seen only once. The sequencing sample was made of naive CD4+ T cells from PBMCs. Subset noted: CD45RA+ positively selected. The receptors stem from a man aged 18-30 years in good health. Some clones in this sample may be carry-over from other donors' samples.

CDR3 in amino acids: CASSSSAGGGTQYF. The DNA for the CDR3 is TGTGCCAGCAGCTCCTCGGCGGGAGGAGGGACCCAGTACTTC. V is TRBV7-9 and J is TRBJ2-5; 8 nucleotides agree with TRBD2. The V segment lost 4 bases and the J segment 7 bases; nucleotides outside the gene matches: 8. This CDR3 is 14 amino acids long. Germline V lookup: CDR1 SEHNR, CDR2 FQNEAQ (reference sequence). Using reference TRBV7-9 and TRBJ2-5 for the parts outside the CDR3, the full variable domain is DTGVSQNPRHKITKRGQNVTFRCDPISEHNRLYWYRQTLGQGPEFLTYFQNEAQLEKSRLLSDRFSAERPKGSFSTLEIQRTEQGDSAMYLCASSSSAGGGTQYFGPGTRLLVL.

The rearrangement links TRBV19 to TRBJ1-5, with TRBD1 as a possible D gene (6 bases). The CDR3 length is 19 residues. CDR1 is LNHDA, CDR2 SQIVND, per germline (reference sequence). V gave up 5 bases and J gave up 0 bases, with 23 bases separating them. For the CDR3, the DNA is TGTGCCAGTAGTTTCCGGACAGACTTCCCACTTTATAGCAATCAGCCCCAGCATTTT. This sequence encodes CASSFRTDFPLYSNQPQHF.

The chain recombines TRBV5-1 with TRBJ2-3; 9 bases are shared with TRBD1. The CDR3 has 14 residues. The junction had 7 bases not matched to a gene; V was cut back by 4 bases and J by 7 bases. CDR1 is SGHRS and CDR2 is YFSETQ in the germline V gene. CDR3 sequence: CASSLRDRVYTQYF. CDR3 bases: TGCGCCAGCAGCCTCCGGGACAGGGTCTATACGCAGTATTTT. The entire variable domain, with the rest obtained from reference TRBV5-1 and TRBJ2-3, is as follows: KAGVTQTPRYLIKTRGQQVTLSCSPISGHRSVSWYQQTPGQGLQFLFEYFSETQRNKGNFPGRFSGRQFSNSRSEMNVSTLELGDSALYLCASSLRDRVYTQYFGPGTRLTVL.

The CDR3 nucleotides are TGCGCCAGCAGCTTGGGCGGCAGGGTTTACGAGCAGTACTTC. This encodes CASSLGGRVYEQYF. The chain links TRBV5-1 to TRBJ2-7; tentative D call: TRBD1 (5 bases). CDR1 SGHRS and CDR2 YFSETQ come from the germline V gene. Trimming removed 0 bases at V and 4 bases at J, with 11 bases between. The CDR3 contains 14 residues.

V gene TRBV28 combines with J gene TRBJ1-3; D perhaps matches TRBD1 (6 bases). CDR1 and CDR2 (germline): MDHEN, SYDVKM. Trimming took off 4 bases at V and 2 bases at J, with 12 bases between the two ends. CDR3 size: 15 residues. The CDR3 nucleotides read TGTGCCAGCAGTTCCCGGGCAGGGGCTGGAAACACCATATATTTT. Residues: CASSSRAGAGNTIYF.

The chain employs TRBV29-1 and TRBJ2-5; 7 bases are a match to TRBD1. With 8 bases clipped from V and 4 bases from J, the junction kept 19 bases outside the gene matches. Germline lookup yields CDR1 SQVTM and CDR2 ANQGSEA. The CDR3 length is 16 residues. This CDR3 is CSPGLSRDRESETQYF. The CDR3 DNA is TGCAGCCCCGGCCTTTCCCGGGACAGAGAATCAGAGACCCAGTACTTC.

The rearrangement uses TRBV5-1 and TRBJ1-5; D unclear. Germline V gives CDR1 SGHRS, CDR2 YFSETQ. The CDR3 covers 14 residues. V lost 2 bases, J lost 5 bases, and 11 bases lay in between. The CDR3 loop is CASSFGFTDQPQHF. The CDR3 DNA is TGCGCCAGCAGCTTTGGCTTCACCGATCAGCCCCAGCATTTT.

This CDR3 reads CASSVGAGANQPQHF. The CDR3 DNA sequence: TGTGCCAGCAGCGTAGGAGCGGGGGCGAATCAGCCCCAGCATTTT. The chain is built from TRBV9 and TRBJ1-5; perhaps TRBD1 as D (6 bases). CDR3 length equals 15 residues. Germline V lookup: CDR1 SGDLS, CDR2 YYNGEE. V was pared by 0 bases and J by 4 bases, with 11 bases between.

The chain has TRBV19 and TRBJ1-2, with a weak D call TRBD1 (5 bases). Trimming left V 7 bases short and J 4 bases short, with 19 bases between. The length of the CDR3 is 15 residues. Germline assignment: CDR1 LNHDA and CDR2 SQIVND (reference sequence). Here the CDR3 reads CASTSSGGIAYGYTF. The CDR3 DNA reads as TGTGCCAGTACCTCAAGCGGGGGGATTGCCTATGGCTACACCTTC.

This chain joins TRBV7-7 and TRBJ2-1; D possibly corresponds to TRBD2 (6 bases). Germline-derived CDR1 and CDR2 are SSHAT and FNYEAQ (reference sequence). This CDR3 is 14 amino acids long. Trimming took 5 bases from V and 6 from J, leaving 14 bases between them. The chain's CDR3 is CASSAETSANEQFF. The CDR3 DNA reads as TGTGCCAGCAGCGCCGAGACTAGTGCCAATGAGCAGTTCTTC.

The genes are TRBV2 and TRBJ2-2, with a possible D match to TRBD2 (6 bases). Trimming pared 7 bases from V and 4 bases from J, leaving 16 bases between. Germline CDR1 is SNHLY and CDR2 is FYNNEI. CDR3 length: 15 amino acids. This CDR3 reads CASKEGQKSTGELFF. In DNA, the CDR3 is TGTGCCAGCAAGGAGGGCCAGAAGTCCACCGGGGAGCTGTTTTTT.

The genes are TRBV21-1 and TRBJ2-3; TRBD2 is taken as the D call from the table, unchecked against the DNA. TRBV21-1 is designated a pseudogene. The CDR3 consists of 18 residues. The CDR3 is CANYFADKGGTLTDTQYF. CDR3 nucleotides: TGTGCCAACTACTTCGCGGACAAGGGCGGGACTCTCACAGATACGCAGTATTTT.

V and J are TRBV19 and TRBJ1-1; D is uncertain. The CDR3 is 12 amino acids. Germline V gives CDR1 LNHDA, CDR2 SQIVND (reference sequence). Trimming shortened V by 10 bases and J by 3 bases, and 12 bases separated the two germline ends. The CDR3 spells CATTYGYTEAFF. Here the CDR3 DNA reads TGTGCCACTACGTATGGGTACACTGAAGCTTTCTTT.

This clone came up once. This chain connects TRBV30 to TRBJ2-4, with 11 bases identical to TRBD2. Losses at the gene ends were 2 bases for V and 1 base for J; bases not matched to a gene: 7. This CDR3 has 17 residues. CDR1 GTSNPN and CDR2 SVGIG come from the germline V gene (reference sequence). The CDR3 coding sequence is TGTGCCTGGAGTCCGAGACTAGCGGGACTGGCCAAAAACATTCAGTACTTC. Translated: CAWSPRLAGLAKNIQYF.

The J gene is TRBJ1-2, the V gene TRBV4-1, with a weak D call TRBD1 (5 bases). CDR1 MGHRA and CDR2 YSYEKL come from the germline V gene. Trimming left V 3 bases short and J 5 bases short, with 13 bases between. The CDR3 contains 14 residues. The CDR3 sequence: CASSQGTQAYGYTF. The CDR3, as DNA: TGCGCCAGCAGCCAGGGGACGCAAGCTTATGGCTACACCTTC.

The CDR3 nucleotides read TGTGCCAGTGAAGCCGGGTCATCAAATGAAAAACTGTTTTTT. It specifies CASEAGSSNEKLFF. V and J are TRBV19 and TRBJ1-4; D unresolved. The ends were cut back, 8 bases at V and 5 bases at J, with 15 bases in the middle. The CDR3 is 14 amino acids. In germline, CDR1 is LNHDA, CDR2 SQIVND (reference sequence).

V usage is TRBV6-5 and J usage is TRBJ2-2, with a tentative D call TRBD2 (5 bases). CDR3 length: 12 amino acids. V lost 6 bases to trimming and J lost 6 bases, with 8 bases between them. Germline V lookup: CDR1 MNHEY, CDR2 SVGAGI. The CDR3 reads CASRGVAGELFF. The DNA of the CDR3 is TGTGCCAGCAGGGGAGTTGCCGGGGAGCTGTTTTTT.

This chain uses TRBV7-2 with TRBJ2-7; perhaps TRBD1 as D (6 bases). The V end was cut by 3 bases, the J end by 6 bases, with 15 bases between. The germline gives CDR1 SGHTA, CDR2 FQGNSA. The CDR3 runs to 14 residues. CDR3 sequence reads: CASSFGPGVGEQYF. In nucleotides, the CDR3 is TGTGCCAGCAGCTTCGGTCCAGGGGTTGGCGAGCAGTACTTC.

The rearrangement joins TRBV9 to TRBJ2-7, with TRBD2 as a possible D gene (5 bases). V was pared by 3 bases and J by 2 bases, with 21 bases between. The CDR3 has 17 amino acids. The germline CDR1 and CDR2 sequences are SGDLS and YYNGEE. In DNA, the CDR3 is TGTGCCAGCAGCGCTGGCGCGGGCTCCCTCCCCACCTACGAGCAGTACTTC. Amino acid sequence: CASSAGAGSLPTYEQYF.

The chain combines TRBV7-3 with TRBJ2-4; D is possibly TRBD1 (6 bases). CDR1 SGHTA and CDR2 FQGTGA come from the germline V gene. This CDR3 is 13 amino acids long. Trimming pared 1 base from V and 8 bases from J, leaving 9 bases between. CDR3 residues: CASSLNRVDIQYF. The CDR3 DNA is TGTGCCAGCAGCTTAAACAGGGTGGACATTCAGTACTTC.

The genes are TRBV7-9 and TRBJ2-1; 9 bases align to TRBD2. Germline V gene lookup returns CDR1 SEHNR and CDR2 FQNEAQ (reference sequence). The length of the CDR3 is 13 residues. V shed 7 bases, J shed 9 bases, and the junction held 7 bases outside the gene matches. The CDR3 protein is CASTKSGGTEQFF. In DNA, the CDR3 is TGTGCCAGCACCAAAAGCGGGGGGACTGAGCAGTTCTTC. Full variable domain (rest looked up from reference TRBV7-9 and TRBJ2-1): DTGVSQNPRHKITKRGQNVTFRCDPISEHNRLYWYRQTLGQGPEFLTYFQNEAQLEKSRLLSDRFSAERPKGSFSTLEIQRTEQGDSAMYLCASTKSGGTEQFFGPGTRLTVL.